The 5 T cell receptor beta chains reported below all come from one sample, sequenced in a study of control samples from healthy donors and cancer patients. TCRdb's copy holds only in-frame clones and misses some; the assay was immunoSEQ multiplex PCR. The data hold 150,000 to 200,000 clones, with about 91% observed a single time. The sample comprised blood. These TCRs come from a woman in her forties in good health.

The chain carries TRBV7-8 and TRBJ1-1, with 8 nucleotides matching TRBD1. Germline V gene sequence: CDR1 SGHVS, CDR2 FQNEAQ. The ends lost 1 base at V and 4 bases at J; junction bases unmatched: 5. The CDR3 sequence is 15 residues long. The CDR3 here is CASSLGGQAGTEAFF. CDR3 nucleotides: TGTGCCAGCAGCTTAGGGGGACAGGCGGGCACTGAAGCTTTCTTT.

The CDR3 DNA is TGCAGTGCTAGAGATAGCGGTGGCTACACCTTC. It yields the protein CSARDSGGYTF. The chain recombines TRBV20-1 with TRBJ1-2; no clear D. The CDR3 sequence is 11 residues long. Germline loops: CDR1 DFQATT, CDR2 SNEGSKA (reference sequence). V lost 0 bases and J lost 7, with 6 bases in between.

This clone was seen just once. The DNA of the CDR3 is TGTGCCAGTAGTACCCGACAGGAGGCGGGCACTGAAGCTTTCTTT. It codes for CASSTRQEAGTEAFF. The V gene is TRBV19, the J gene TRBJ1-1, with a weak D call TRBD1 (6 bases). The CDR3 extends over 15 amino acids. Germline values: CDR1 LNHDA, CDR2 SQIVND (reference sequence). With 4 bases removed from V and 4 bases from J, the gap between germline ends came to 16 bases.

The chain has TRBV18 and TRBJ2-5; TRBD2 matches 8 bases. CDR3 length: 16 amino acids. V lost 2 bases and J lost 5; bases outside the gene matches: 10. Germline lookup yields CDR1 KGHSH and CDR2 LQKENI. CDR3 in DNA: TGTGCCAGCTCACCAGCGCTGCGGGGGGTTGTGGAGACCCAGTACTTC. It is translated as CASSPALRGVVETQYF.

The chain combines TRBV12-5 with TRBJ2-5; the D is unclear. V was trimmed by 6 bases and J by 2 bases, leaving 10 bases between them. The CDR3 contains 13 residues. The germline V gene encodes CDR1 LGHNT and CDR2 FRNRAP. The DNA for the CDR3 is TGTGCTAGTGGCCTGGTGCTTCAAGAGACCCAGTACTTC. Its translation: CASGLVLQETQYF.